Only one count was recorded for the clone carrying this TCR beta chain. This record belongs to a study of cytomegalovirus exposure and HLA in healthy donors. Study summary: Earlier results showed some 120 million unique TCR beta sequences derived from roughly 180 million T cells.

It was with 60 Vbeta and 13 Jbeta primers that the PCR ran. Only in-frame clones appear in the TCRdb table, and some are missing; sequencing was by immunoSEQ multiplex PCR. Of about 140,000 clones in the sample, approximately 80% were seen once. The origin of this receptor is a woman in her forties in good health and CMV-seropositive. Material for sequencing was PBMCs.

The CDR3 DNA is TGTGCCAGCAGCCCCGAGGGATCAAGGAACACTGAAGCTTTCTTT. Amino acids: CASSPEGSRNTEAFF. The V and J genes are TRBV9 and TRBJ1-1; no firm D call. The CDR3 length is 15 residues. The ends were cut back, 4 bases at V and 1 base at J, with 14 bases in the middle. The germline V gene encodes CDR1 SGDLS and CDR2 YYNGEE.